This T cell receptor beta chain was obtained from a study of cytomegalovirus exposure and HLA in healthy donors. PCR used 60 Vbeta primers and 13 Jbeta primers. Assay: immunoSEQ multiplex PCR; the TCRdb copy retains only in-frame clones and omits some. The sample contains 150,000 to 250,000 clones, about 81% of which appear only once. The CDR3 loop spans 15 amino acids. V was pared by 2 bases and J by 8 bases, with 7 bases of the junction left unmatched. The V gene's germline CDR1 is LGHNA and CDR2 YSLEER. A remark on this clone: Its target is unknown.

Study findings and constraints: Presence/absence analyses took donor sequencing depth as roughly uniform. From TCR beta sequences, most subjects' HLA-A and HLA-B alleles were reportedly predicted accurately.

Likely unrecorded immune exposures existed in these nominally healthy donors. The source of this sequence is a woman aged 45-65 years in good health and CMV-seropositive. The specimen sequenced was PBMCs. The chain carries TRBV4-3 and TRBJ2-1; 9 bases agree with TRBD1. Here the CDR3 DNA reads TGCGCCAGCAGCCAACGGGACAGGGACTTAGATGAGCAGTTCTTC. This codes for CASSQRDRDLDEQFF.